One and the same sample provided the 3 T cell receptor beta chains below, sequenced in a study of T cell responses to AZD1222 COVID-19 vaccine. Produced via immunoSEQ multiplex PCR; TCRdb's table is partial and in-frame only. The data contain 200,000 to 250,000 clones, around 94% of them singletons. This material consisted of peripheral blood, taken 28 days after the second dose of the MenACWY control vaccine. The receptors were sampled from an adult who received the MenACWY meningococcal vaccine as a control.

The chain combines TRBV10-2 with TRBJ2-7; D is possibly TRBD2 (6 bases). The CDR3 totals 12 residues. From germline, CDR1 is WSHSY and CDR2 SAAADI. Trimming shortened V by 4 bases and J by 2 bases, and 6 bases separated the two germline ends. The CDR3 sequence: CASSAGAYEQYF. Written as DNA, the CDR3 is TGCGCCAGCAGTGCGGGAGCCTACGAGCAGTACTTC.

In this sample, this clone turned up once. The chain is built from TRBV29-1 and TRBJ1-1; the D is unclear. The V gene lost 4 bases and the J gene lost 7 bases, with 13 bases spanning the gap. CDR3 length: 12 residues. Looked up from germline, CDR1 is SQVTM and CDR2 is ANQGSEA. CDR3 loop: CSVGRATGEAFF. The CDR3 nucleotides are TGCAGCGTTGGAAGGGCCACCGGTGAAGCTTTCTTT.

This chain links TRBV7-8 with TRBJ2-3, with 8 bases fitting TRBD1. CDR1 and CDR2 from the germline V gene are SGHVS and FQNEAQ. The CDR3 contains 15 residues. V lost 1 base and J lost 5; bases outside the gene matches: 5. The CDR3 protein is CASSLVDRGGDTQYF. CDR3 coding DNA: TGTGCCAGCAGCTTAGTCGACAGGGGTGGAGATACGCAGTATTTT.